The 6 T cell receptor beta chains reported below all come from one sample, sequenced in a study of blood T cell repertoires in COVID-19. The protocol was immunoSEQ multiplex PCR, while the TCRdb copy is restricted to in-frame clones and leaves out a portion. The sample lists some 270,000 clones; 80% to 90% were seen once. The source material was peripheral blood. The receptors shown here come from a woman aged 40 to 50 who had recovered from COVID-19.

V usage is TRBV27 and J usage is TRBJ1-5; D perhaps matches TRBD1 (5 bases). The CDR3 spans 16 residues. Germline CDR1 and CDR2: MNHEY and SMNVEV (reference sequence). The V end lost 1 base, the J end lost 0 bases, and 10 bases lay between the germline ends. The CDR3 region has the DNA TGTGCCAGCAGTTTATTAGGGGATTATAGCAATCAGCCCCAGCATTTT. Protein product: CASSLLGDYSNQPQHF.

The chain recombines TRBV18 with TRBJ2-6; the D gene is possibly TRBD1 (6 bases). The CDR3 length is 18 residues. The V and J ends lost 2 bases and 0 bases respectively, with 14 bases between them. Germline V CDR1 and CDR2: KGHSH, LQKENI. DNA for the CDR3: TGTGCCAGCTCACCAGGGCCAGGGGATTACTCTGGGGCCAACGTCCTGACTTTC. Its translation is CASSPGPGDYSGANVLTF.

The rearrangement joins TRBV6-5 to TRBJ2-1; D is undetermined. CDR3 size: 15 residues. Looked up from germline, CDR1 is MNHEY and CDR2 is SVGAGI. Trimming left V 6 bases short and J 4 bases short, with 16 bases between. The CDR3 DNA is TGTGCCAGCAGCCCCGGCCGGGTGACGTACAATGAGCAGTTCTTC. It encodes CASSPGRVTYNEQFF.

V usage is TRBV29-1 and J usage is TRBJ2-7; D might be TRBD1 (6 bases). Trimming left V 4 bases short and J 2 bases short, with 12 bases between. The CDR3 contains 13 residues. Germline-derived CDR1 and CDR2 are SQVTM and ANQGSEA. CDR3 in amino acids: CSVATGTTYEQYV. CDR3 nucleotide sequence: TGCAGCGTTGCTACCGGGACAACCTACGAGCAGTACGTC.

This clone showed up just a few times. The chain joins TRBV2 to TRBJ1-1; 11 bases map to TRBD1. The CDR3 contains 15 residues. The ends lost 4 bases at V and 4 bases at J; junction bases unmatched: 5. CDR1 is SNHLY and CDR2 is FYNNEI in the germline V gene. CDR3 amino acids: CASSGTGGLGTEAFF. CDR3 DNA sequence: TGTGCCAGCAGTGGGACAGGGGGCCTGGGCACTGAAGCTTTCTTT.

The chain combines TRBV19 with TRBJ2-2; D not resolved. The V end lost 4 bases, the J end lost 1 base, and 4 bases lay between the germline ends. This CDR3 is built from 13 residues. Germline CDR1 reads LNHDA; CDR2 reads SQIVND (reference sequence). CDR3 region: CASSTQNTGELFF. Written as DNA, the CDR3 is TGTGCCAGTAGTACCCAGAACACCGGGGAGCTGTTTTTT. Supplemented by reference TRBV19 and TRBJ2-2, the full variable domain reads DGGITQSPKYLFRKEGQNVTLSCEQNLNHDAMYWYRQDPGQGLRLIYYSQIVNDFQKGDIAEGYSVSREKKESFPLTVTSAQKNPTAFYLCASSTQNTGELFFGEGSRLTVL.